These T cell receptor beta chains were read from a single sample in a study of early T cells in non-severe SARS-CoV-2 infection. In TCRdb, the 5' RACE reads were re-called with MiXCR into one record per CDR3 protein. This table holds roughly 66,000 distinct CDR3 sequences, approximately 9% found once. Sequencing was done on a sample of whole blood. Source of these receptors: an adult who was a healthcare worker with PCR-confirmed SARS-CoV-2 infection or an uninfected control (not recorded which). CDR3s include the opening cysteine and the closing phenylalanine or tryptophan. Each record gives: V gene, D gene, clone size, J gene, CDR3 protein, CDR3 DNA. The D gene is left open where the match is weak. A row's size may be missing; if present it is once, few, many or a size class.

TRBV20-1	NA	many	TRBJ2-1	CSASPRVNEQFF	TGCAGTGCTAGCCCGCGGGTCAATGAGCAGTTCTTC
TRBV29-1	TRBD1	many	TRBJ1-2	CSVGAGTGPGYTF	TGCAGCGTCGGGGCAGGGACAGGGCCCGGCTACACCTTC
TRBV27	TRBD1	many	TRBJ1-6	CASSPLDRGHSPLHF	TGTGCCAGCAGTCCTCTGGACAGGGGGCATTCACCCCTCCACTTT
TRBV10-3	NA	few	TRBJ2-5	CAISFNRDQETQYF	TGTGCCATCAGCTTCAACCGGGACCAAGAGACCCAGTACTTC
TRBV14	NA	NA	TRBJ2-3	CASSEGTYSTDTQYF	TGTGCCAGCAGCGAAGGGACTTATTCCACAGATACGCAGTATTTT
TRBV12-3/TRBV12-4	TRBD2	many	TRBJ2-1	CASSFSRAGARVDEQFF	TGTGCCAGCAGTTTTAGTAGGGCGGGAGCAAGGGTGGATGAGCAGTTCTTC
TRBV20-1	TRBD2	NA	TRBJ2-7	CSARLAGVYEQYF	TGCAGTGCTCGACTAGCGGGAGTTTACGAGCAGTACTTC
TRBV12-3/TRBV12-4	NA	few	TRBJ2-5	CASSPRFGGGEEETQYF	TGTGCCAGCAGTCCTAGGTTCGGGGGCGGGGAGGAGGAGACCCAGTACTTC
TRBV5-1	TRBD1	NA	TRBJ1-1	CASSVTGGAEAFF	TGCGCCAGCAGCGTTACAGGGGGCGCCGAAGCTTTCTTT
TRBV18	TRBD2	NA	TRBJ2-4	CASSPDLAGAYKNIQYF	TGTGCCAGCTCACCAGACCTAGCGGGAGCGTATAAAAACATTCAGTACTTC
TRBV15	TRBD2	NA	TRBJ2-2	CATSRDQAGAGELFF	TGTGCCACCAGCAGAGATCAAGCGGGAGCCGGGGAGCTGTTTTTT
TRBV7-9	TRBD2	few	TRBJ2-7	CASNPGTSGIYEQYF	TGTGCCAGCAACCCTGGGACTAGCGGGATCTACGAGCAGTACTTC
TRBV6-2/TRBV6-3	TRBD2	many	TRBJ2-7	CASRKTSRGYEQYF	TGTGCCAGCAGAAAGACTAGCCGCGGCTACGAGCAGTACTTC
TRBV7-2	NA	few	TRBJ2-3	CASSLPAGGLRGTDTQYF	TGTGCCAGCAGCTTACCCGCTGGAGGGCTTAGGGGCACAGATACGCAGTATTTT
TRBV9	TRBD2	NA	TRBJ2-2	CASSVVAGVTGELFF	TGTGCCAGCAGCGTAGTAGCGGGAGTCACCGGGGAGCTGTTTTTT
TRBV20-1	NA	NA	TRBJ1-4	CSASVVGNEKLFF	TGCAGTGCTAGTGTGGTGGGTAATGAAAAACTGTTTTTT
TRBV7-8	NA	NA	TRBJ2-3	CASSLGWTADTDTQYF	TGTGCCAGCAGCTTAGGTTGGACAGCCGACACAGATACGCAGTATTTT
TRBV29-1	NA	NA	TRBJ1-3	CSVTNGNTIYF	TGCAGCGTTACCAATGGAAACACCATATATTTT
TRBV4-1	NA	many	TRBJ1-3	CASSQDPPNSGNTIYF	TGCGCCAGCAGCCAAGATCCTCCGAACTCTGGAAACACCATATATTTT
TRBV7-8	TRBD1	few	TRBJ2-7	CASNFRDRGGNEQYF	TGTGCCAGCAACTTCAGGGACAGGGGGGGGAACGAGCAGTACTTC
TRBV7-9	NA	many	TRBJ1-2	CASSSYTGYAYTF	TGTGCCAGCAGCTCCTATACCGGGTATGCCTACACCTTC
TRBV10-1	TRBD2	few	TRBJ2-3	CASSDSVVGRLAGVLPDTQYF	TGCGCCAGCAGTGATTCCGTTGTAGGGCGACTAGCGGGAGTTTTGCCAGATACGCAGTATTTT
TRBV18	TRBD1	few	TRBJ1-1	CASSPWTGSNTEAFF	TGTGCCAGCTCACCCTGGACAGGGTCGAACACTGAAGCTTTCTTT
TRBV7-3	TRBD2	NA	TRBJ2-3	CASSPRASGRSDTQYF	TGTGCCAGCAGCCCTCGGGCTAGCGGGAGGTCGGATACGCAGTATTTT
TRBV6-2/TRBV6-3	TRBD1	NA	TRBJ1-1	CASSRTGLLNTEAFF	TGTGCCAGCAGTCGGACAGGGTTGTTGAACACTGAAGCTTTCTTT
TRBV5-3	NA	NA	TRBJ1-1	CARSLTRANTEAFF	TGTGCCAGAAGCTTGACCAGGGCGAACACTGAAGCTTTCTTT
TRBV24-1	TRBD2	many	TRBJ2-3	CATSDFPSGSTDTQYF	TGTGCCACCAGTGATTTCCCTAGCGGGAGCACAGATACGCAGTATTTT
TRBV4-3	NA	many	TRBJ2-3	CASSQGRPDTQYF	TGCGCCAGCAGCCAGGGGAGGCCAGATACGCAGTATTTT
TRBV12-3/TRBV12-4	NA	few	TRBJ1-2	CASSPRRENYGYTF	TGTGCCAGCAGTCCCCGCAGGGAGAACTATGGCTACACCTTC
TRBV28	NA	NA	TRBJ2-1	CASSREGKRINEQFF	TGTGCCAGCAGTCGCGAGGGCAAGCGGATAAATGAGCAGTTCTTC
TRBV20-1	TRBD2	NA	TRBJ2-7	CSARDRGPRREGNYEQYF	TGCAGTGCTAGAGATAGGGGCCCTCGACGGGAGGGGAACTACGAGCAGTACTTC
TRBV24-1	NA	many	TRBJ1-5	CATSRGNSNQPQHF	TGTGCCACCAGTCGCGGTAATAGCAATCAGCCCCAGCATTTT
TRBV29-1	NA	many	TRBJ1-1	CSVDDRLIMNTEAFF	TGCAGCGTTGACGACAGGCTGATAATGAACACTGAAGCTTTCTTT
TRBV7-9	NA	NA	TRBJ1-1	CASSPPGVGGSAEAFF	TGTGCCAGCAGCCCCCCCGGGGTCGGTGGTAGCGCTGAAGCTTTCTTT
TRBV28	TRBD1	NA	TRBJ2-7	CASKNRGTYEQYF	TGTGCCAGCAAAAACAGGGGTACCTACGAGCAGTACTTC
TRBV7-2	NA	many	TRBJ1-4	CASSLRNEKLFF	TGTGCCAGCAGCCTACGTAATGAAAAACTGTTTTTT
TRBV20-1	NA	NA	TRBJ2-7	CSAYRDREQYF	TGCAGTGCGTACCGGGACCGCGAGCAGTACTTC
TRBV4-3	NA	few	TRBJ2-5	CASSQDLGRGGQETQYF	TGCGCCAGCAGCCAAGATCTCGGGCGGGGCGGCCAAGAGACCCAGTACTTC
TRBV20-1	NA	NA	TRBJ2-1	CSAGAFSASYNEQFF	TGCAGTGCAGGGGCCTTTAGCGCGTCCTACAATGAGCAGTTCTTC
TRBV28	NA	many	TRBJ2-7	CASSSPAGRLYEQYF	TGTGCCAGCAGTTCCCCGGCAGGGCGTCTCTACGAGCAGTACTTC
TRBV15	NA	few	TRBJ2-5	CATSRDTAQETQYF	TGTGCCACCAGCAGAGATACAGCCCAAGAGACCCAGTACTTC
TRBV28	TRBD1	NA	TRBJ2-1	CASRRQGQGYNEQFF	TGTGCCAGTCGACGGCAGGGACAGGGGTACAATGAGCAGTTCTTC
TRBV30	NA	many	TRBJ2-7	CAWRQGLYEQYF	TGTGCCTGGAGGCAGGGGCTTTACGAGCAGTACTTC
TRBV20-1	NA	few	TRBJ2-7	CSASGTLPSYEQYF	TGCAGTGCTAGCGGGACCCTCCCTTCCTACGAGCAGTACTTC
TRBV9	TRBD2	few	TRBJ2-2	CASSAILAGANGELFF	TGTGCCAGCAGCGCGATACTAGCGGGAGCGAACGGGGAGCTGTTTTTT
TRBV29-1	NA	few	TRBJ2-7	CSVEGPGEQYF	TGCAGCGTTGAAGGACCAGGGGAGCAGTACTTC
TRBV3-1	NA	many	TRBJ1-6	CASSQGWTSPLHF	TGTGCCAGCAGCCAAGGTTGGACCAGCCCCCTCCACTTT
TRBV5-1	NA	few	TRBJ2-2	CASSLAVGSNTGELFF	TGCGCCAGCAGCTTGGCCGTCGGTTCGAACACCGGGGAGCTGTTTTTT
TRBV6-2/TRBV6-3	NA	many	TRBJ2-1	CASSYSADYNEQFF	TGTGCCAGCAGTTACTCGGCGGATTACAATGAGCAGTTCTTC